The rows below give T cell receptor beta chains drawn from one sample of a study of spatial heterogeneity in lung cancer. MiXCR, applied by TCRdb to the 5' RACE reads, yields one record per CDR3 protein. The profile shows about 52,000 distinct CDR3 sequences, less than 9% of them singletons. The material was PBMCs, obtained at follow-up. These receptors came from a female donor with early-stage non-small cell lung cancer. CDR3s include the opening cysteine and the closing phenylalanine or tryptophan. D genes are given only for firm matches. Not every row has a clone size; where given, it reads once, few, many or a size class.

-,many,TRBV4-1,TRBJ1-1,TGCGCCAGCAGCCCCGAAGCACTGAACACTGAAGCTTTCTTT,CASSPEALNTEAFF
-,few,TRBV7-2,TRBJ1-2,TGTGCCAGCAGCTTAGGGGCGGGTCTGGGCTATGGCTACACCTTC,CASSLGAGLGYGYTF
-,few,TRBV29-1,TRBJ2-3,TGCAGCGTTGCTGGTAGAAGCACAGATACGCAGTATTTT,CSVAGRSTDTQYF
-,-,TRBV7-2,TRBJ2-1,TGTGCCAGCAGCCCCAGGGGTTTCTCCTACAATGAGCAGTTCTTC,CASSPRGFSYNEQFF
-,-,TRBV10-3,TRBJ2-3,TGTGCCATCAGGGGGGAGGGGGCAGATACGCAGTATTTT,CAIRGEGADTQYF
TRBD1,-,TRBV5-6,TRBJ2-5,TGTGCCAGCAGCCTCCTGGACAGGGATAAAGAGACCCAGTACTTC,CASSLLDRDKETQYF
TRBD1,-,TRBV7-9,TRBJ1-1,TGTGCCAGCAGCTTGCTGGGACAGGGGTCGGAGGAAGCTTTCTTT,CASSLLGQGSEEAFF
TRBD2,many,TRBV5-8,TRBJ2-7,TGTGCCAGCAGCTTTGGAAGCGGGGGGAAATTC,CASSFGSGGKF
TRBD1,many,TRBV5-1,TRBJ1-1,TGCGCCAGCAGCCAGGGGGCAAACACTGAAGCTTTCTTT,CASSQGANTEAFF
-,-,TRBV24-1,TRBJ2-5,TGTGCCACCAGTGATACGTACAGGGCTCAAGAGACCCAGTACTTC,CATSDTYRAQETQYF
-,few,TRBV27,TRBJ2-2,TGTGCCAGCAGTTTTCAAAGAGCGACCGGGGAGCTGTTTTTT,CASSFQRATGELFF
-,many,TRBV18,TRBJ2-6,TGTGCCAGCTCGACGACAGGCTCTGGGGCCAACGTCCTGACTTTC,CASSTTGSGANVLTF
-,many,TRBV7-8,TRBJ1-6,TGTGCCAGCAGTCCAGCGGGTCCACCCCTCCACTTT,CASSPAGPPLHF
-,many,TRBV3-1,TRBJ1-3,TGTGCCAGCAGCCCCCGGCTAAACTCTGGAAACACCATATATTTT,CASSPRLNSGNTIYF
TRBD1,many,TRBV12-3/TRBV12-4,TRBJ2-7,TGTGCCAGCTGTCCAGGGGCCGGGACAGGGGGCTGGGAGCAGTACTTC,CASCPGAGTGGWEQYF
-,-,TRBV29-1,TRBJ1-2,TGCAGCGTCGTTTTCGACCGTTGGCAGACCTTC,CSVVFDRWQTF
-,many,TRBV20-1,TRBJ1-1,TGCAGTGCACCACTACACTCTCGTGGGGCTGAAGCTTTCTTT,CSAPLHSRGAEAFF
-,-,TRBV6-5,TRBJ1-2,TGTGCCAGCAGCAGGGAGGGACCCTATGGCTACACCTTC,CASSREGPYGYTF
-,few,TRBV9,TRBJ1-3,TGTGCCAGCAGCGTACTGGGTCCCTCCGGTAGGAACACCATATATTTT,CASSVLGPSGRNTIYF
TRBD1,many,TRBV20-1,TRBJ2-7,TGCAGTGCTGAAACCGGGACAGGGACCTACGAGCAGTACTTC,CSAETGTGTYEQYF
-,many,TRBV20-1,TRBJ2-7,TGCAGTGCTCGGGGCACCAGGGGAGCTACCTACGAGCAGTACTTC,CSARGTRGATYEQYF
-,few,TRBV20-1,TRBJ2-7,TGCAGTGCTAGAGGCCAGCGGGTGGCGAGCGAGCAGTACTTC,CSARGQRVASEQYF
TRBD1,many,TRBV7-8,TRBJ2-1,TGTGCCAGCAACCCTGAGGGACAGGGGGCTGTAGATGAGCAGTTCTTC,CASNPEGQGAVDEQFF
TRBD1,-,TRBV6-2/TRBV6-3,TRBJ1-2,TGTGCCAGCAGATCCACCGGGACAGGAGCTGGCTACACCTTC,CASRSTGTGAGYTF
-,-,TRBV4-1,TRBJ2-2,TGCGCCAGCAGCCTCGGACTTTCCCGAAACACCGGGGAGCTGTTTTTT,CASSLGLSRNTGELFF
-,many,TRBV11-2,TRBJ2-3,TGTGCCAGCAGCTTAGGTGTACGAGGCACAGATACGCAGTATTTT,CASSLGVRGTDTQYF
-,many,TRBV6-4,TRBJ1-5,TGTGCCAGCAGTGAGACAGTACTACAGCCCCAGCATTTT,CASSETVLQPQHF
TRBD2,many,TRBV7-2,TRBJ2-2,TGTGCCAGCAGCTTGAGGAGGACTAGCGGGATAAACGGCGGGGAGCTGTTTTTT,CASSLRRTSGINGGELFF
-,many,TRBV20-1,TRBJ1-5,TGCAGTGCCCGGGGGGGCAGTAGCAATCAGCCCCAGCATTTT,CSARGGSSNQPQHF
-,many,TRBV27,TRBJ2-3,TGTGCCAGCAGCATCCTTAGCGGCCCGGGCACAGATACGCAGTATTTT,CASSILSGPGTDTQYF
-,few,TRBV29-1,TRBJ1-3,TGCAGCGTTGAGGGGCCCGGAAACACCATATATTTT,CSVEGPGNTIYF
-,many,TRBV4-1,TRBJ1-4,TGCGCCAGCAGCCAAGGAGAGACAACACAGGGAAAACTGTTTTTT,CASSQGETTQGKLFF
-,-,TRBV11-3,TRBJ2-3,TGTGCCAGCAGCTTAGTAGAAATGCAAACGCAGTATTTT,CASSLVEMQTQYF
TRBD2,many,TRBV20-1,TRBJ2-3,TGCAGTGCGCTGGATAGCGGGGGGGCGCCAGATACGCAGTATTTT,CSALDSGGAPDTQYF
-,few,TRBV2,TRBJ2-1,TGTGCCAGCAGTGAAGAGCTAATCGGGCTCGGGAACTATTACAATGAGCAGTTCTTC,CASSEELIGLGNYYNEQFF
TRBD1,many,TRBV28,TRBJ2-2,TGTGCCAGCAGTTTCCCGGGACAGAGGGCTACGAACACCGGGGAGCTGTTTTTT,CASSFPGQRATNTGELFF
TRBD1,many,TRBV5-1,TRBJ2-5,TGCGCCAGCAGCTCGACAGGGGGAACCCAGTACTTC,CASSSTGGTQYF
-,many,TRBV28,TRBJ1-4,TGTGCCAGCAAACCGGGGTCGGCGGCTGAGGCGGAAAAACTGTTTTTT,CASKPGSAAEAEKLFF
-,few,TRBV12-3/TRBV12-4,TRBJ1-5,TGTGCCAGCAGTTTCGGAGGGGGAGGTCAGCCCCAGCATTTT,CASSFGGGGQPQHF
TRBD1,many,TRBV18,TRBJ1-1,TGTGCCAGCTCACCAAAGGGGACAGGCGGAGGGAGAGTGGATGAAGCTTTCTTT,CASSPKGTGGGRVDEAFF